Included here is one T cell receptor beta chain sequence, with context. What it binds is unknown. This sample is drawn from a study of PD-1 blockade in mismatch repair-deficient tumors. Study results and caveats: Tumor-resident clones, often undetectable pretreatment in blood, expanded then contracted after pembrolizumab.

Germline CDR1 reads SGHDT; CDR2 reads YYEEEE. CDR3 size: 16 residues. Trimming cost V 1 base and J 9 bases, with 22 bases left between them. The data were produced by immunoSEQ multiplex PCR, yet TCRdb's version contains in-frame clones alone and is incomplete. The table shows over 75,000 clones, with more than 65% occurring only once. The chain recombines TRBV5-6 with TRBJ1-1; D remains ambiguous. This TCR came from an adult with mismatch repair-deficient cancer. The sequences come from peripheral blood, collected 12 weeks after starting pembrolizumab. CDR3 bases: TGTGCCAGCAGCTTGTTTGTGTCGGGGTCCCCCTGGCAAGCTTTCTTT. It translates to CASSLFVSGSPWQAFF.